A selection of T cell receptor beta chains follows, all from one sample in a study of blood T cells in healthy people across ages. TCRdb recomputed calls from the 5' RACE reads with MiXCR, one row per CDR3 protein. The sample lists about 780,000 distinct CDR3 sequences, roughly 25% occurring once. The same sample was also studied in work on T cells of mothers and their children.

The sample comprised blood. Receptors originate from a boy aged 5-17 years in good health. Both conserved end residues are part of each CDR3. The D gene is left open where the match is weak. Clone size is not always given. Where it is, it says once, few, many or a class for expanded clones.

>TRBJ2-6|-|TRBV10-3|-
CAISTGQGDGANVLTF
TGTGCCATCTCAACGGGACAAGGCGATGGGGCCAACGTCCTGACTTTC
>TRBJ2-5|TRBD1|TRBV12-3/TRBV12-4|-
CASSFLDRAQETQYF
TGTGCCAGCAGTTTTTTGGACAGGGCTCAAGAGACCCAGTACTTC
>TRBJ1-2|-|TRBV6-5|-
CASSREGFYGYTF
TGTGCCAGCAGTCGCGAAGGGTTCTATGGCTACACCTTC
>TRBJ1-2|-|TRBV20-1|few
CSPSRGPSNYGYTF
TGCAGCCCCTCTCGGGGACCCAGCAACTATGGCTACACCTTC
>TRBJ2-3|-|TRBV5-1|once
CASNRRPRGLSTDTQYF
TGCGCCAGCAACCGTCGGCCCAGGGGTCTTAGCACAGATACGCAGTATTTT
>TRBJ2-1|-|TRBV14|few
CASSQKVVPYNEQFF
TGTGCCAGCAGCCAAAAAGTGGTTCCCTACAATGAGCAGTTCTTC
>TRBJ1-2|-|TRBV3-1|-
CASSLQGWDLGYTF
TGTGCCAGCAGCCTCCAGGGATGGGACCTTGGCTACACCTTC
>TRBJ2-5|-|TRBV5-1|few
CASRLGGALETQYF
TGCGCCAGCAGGTTAGGCGGGGCGCTAGAGACCCAGTACTTC
>TRBJ1-2|-|TRBV10-3|-
CAISGRQLVGYTF
TGTGCCATCAGTGGACGACAGCTGGTCGGCTACACCTTC
>TRBJ2-5|-|TRBV20-1|-
CSAMDIQETQYF
TGCAGTGCCATGGACATCCAAGAGACCCAGTACTTC
>TRBJ1-2|TRBD1|TRBV28|few
CASRGQQVQGYTF
TGTGCCAGCAGGGGACAGCAAGTTCAGGGCTACACCTTC
>TRBJ1-4|-|TRBV6-5|few
CASSFRDSEKLFF
TGTGCCAGCAGTTTCAGGGATAGTGAAAAACTGTTTTTT
>TRBJ1-1|-|TRBV29-1|few
CSVEDISGVGNTEAFF
TGCAGCGTTGAAGATATTTCAGGGGTAGGGAACACTGAAGCTTTCTTT
>TRBJ2-7|TRBD1|TRBV2|-
CASRRRQGDNEQYF
TGTGCCAGCAGGAGGCGGCAGGGGGACAACGAGCAGTACTTC
>TRBJ2-7|TRBD2|TRBV27|-
CASSFPGTKRLHEQYF
TGTGCCAGCAGTTTTCCCGGGACTAAAAGGCTTCACGAGCAGTACTTC
>TRBJ2-2|-|TRBV7-9|few
CASSSPGHTGELFF
TGTGCCAGCAGCTCCCCGGGGCATACCGGGGAGCTGTTTTTT
>TRBJ2-6|-|TRBV27|-
CASSLSRPSGANVLTF
TGTGCCAGCAGTTTATCGAGGCCCTCTGGGGCCAACGTCCTGACTTTC
>TRBJ2-3|-|TRBV27|-
CASSSSIGADTQYF
TGTGCCAGCAGTTCCAGCATTGGGGCAGATACGCAGTATTTT
>TRBJ2-7|-|TRBV5-1|-
CASSLDLVGDGTYEQYF
TGCGCCAGCAGCTTGGATCTTGTAGGGGATGGGACCTACGAGCAGTACTTC
>TRBJ2-1|TRBD2|TRBV7-2|-
CASRPGRGGWNEQFF
TGTGCCAGCAGGCCAGGGCGGGGGGGCTGGAATGAGCAGTTCTTC
>TRBJ2-1|TRBD2|TRBV9|-
CASSQGGTSGGYSYNEQFF
TGTGCCAGCAGCCAAGGTGGGACTAGCGGGGGTTACTCCTACAATGAGCAGTTCTTC
>TRBJ1-6|-|TRBV5-1|-
CASSQTANSPLHF
TGCGCCAGCAGCCAGACAGCTAATTCACCCCTCCACTTT
>TRBJ2-5|-|TRBV5-1|few
CASRLEGSETQYF
TGCGCCAGCAGATTAGAAGGGTCGGAGACCCAGTACTTC
>TRBJ2-5|TRBD1|TRBV6-6|-
CASSSQQGARETQYF
TGTGCCAGCAGTTCCCAACAGGGGGCGAGGGAGACCCAGTACTTC
>TRBJ2-4|-|TRBV25-1|-
CASRGARGKNIQYF
TGTGCCAGCAGAGGGGCCCGTGGCAAAAACATTCAGTACTTC
>TRBJ2-5|-|TRBV15|-
CATSRPPESETQYF
TGTGCCACCAGCAGACCACCGGAATCGGAGACCCAGTACTTC
>TRBJ2-7|-|TRBV6-5|-
CASSYGEGVYEQYF
TGTGCCAGCAGTTACGGGGAAGGAGTCTACGAGCAGTACTTC
>TRBJ2-1|-|TRBV13|few
CASSITSYEQFF
TGTGCCAGCAGCATCACTAGTTATGAGCAGTTCTTC
>TRBJ1-1|-|TRBV5-5|-
CASSSGTRNTEAFF
TGTGCCAGCAGCTCCGGGACCCGCAACACTGAAGCTTTCTTT
>TRBJ2-7|TRBD2|TRBV5-1|-
CASRYSGAYEQYF
TGCGCCAGCAGATATAGCGGGGCCTACGAGCAGTACTTC
>TRBJ2-1|TRBD1|TRBV5-1|-
CASSLQGENEQFF
TGCGCCAGCAGCTTACAGGGGGAGAATGAGCAGTTCTTC
>TRBJ2-7|-|TRBV27|many
CASSFGYEQYF
TGTGCCAGCAGCTTCGGCTACGAGCAGTACTTC
>TRBJ2-1|TRBD2|TRBV4-2|-
CASSQGLTSGDEQFF
TGTGCCAGCAGCCAAGGGCTCACTAGCGGGGATGAGCAGTTCTTC
>TRBJ2-5|-|TRBV10-3|-
CATKGTQETQYF
TGTGCCACCAAGGGGACCCAAGAGACCCAGTACTTC
>TRBJ2-4|-|TRBV24-1|few
CATSVSTKNIQYF
TGTGCCACCAGTGTGTCTACCAAAAACATTCAGTACTTC
>TRBJ2-1|-|TRBV12-3/TRBV12-4|few
CASSPTVISQFF
TGTGCCAGCAGTCCCACAGTTATTTCGCAGTTCTTC
>TRBJ2-5|TRBD2|TRBV2|-
CASRSGTSTETQYF
TGTGCCAGCAGGTCCGGGACTAGTACGGAGACCCAGTACTTC
>TRBJ2-5|TRBD2|TRBV5-1|few
CASSSQGLAATQETQYF
TGCGCCAGCAGTTCACAAGGACTAGCGGCTACGCAAGAGACCCAGTACTTC
>TRBJ1-1|-|TRBV20-1|few
CSAREYEAFF
TGCAGTGCTAGAGAGTACGAAGCTTTCTTT
>TRBJ2-3|TRBD2|TRBV5-1|many
CASSLAGGSTDTQYF
TGCGCCAGCAGCTTGGCGGGAGGGAGCACAGATACGCAGTATTTT